Only a few counts were recorded for the clone carrying this T cell receptor beta chain. Its specificity is unknown. This sample was taken from a study of early T cells in non-severe SARS-CoV-2 infection. Study-level findings and limits: Lookups in VDJdb leaned toward anti-spike CD8 responses and missed private and CD4 specificities.

Individual cDNA molecules were tagged with unique molecular identifiers. TCRdb processed the 5' RACE reads anew with MiXCR; each CDR3 protein has one entry. The table lists 25,000 to 35,000 distinct CDR3 sequences, 2.9% of them singletons. The source of this sequence is an adult who was a healthcare worker with PCR-confirmed SARS-CoV-2 infection or an uninfected control (not recorded which). The material sequenced was whole blood.

Here the CDR3 reads CASSDPIEAGGLNTGELFF. In DNA, the CDR3 is TGCGCCAGCAGTGACCCGATTGAAGCGGGGGGACTCAACACCGGGGAGCTGTTTTTT. V gene TRBV10-1 combines with J gene TRBJ2-2; 9 nucleotides match TRBD2. Germline-derived CDR1 and CDR2 are WNHNN and SYGVQD (reference sequence). CDR3 length equals 19 residues. J was trimmed by 2 bases and V by 3 bases; bases with no gene match: 13.